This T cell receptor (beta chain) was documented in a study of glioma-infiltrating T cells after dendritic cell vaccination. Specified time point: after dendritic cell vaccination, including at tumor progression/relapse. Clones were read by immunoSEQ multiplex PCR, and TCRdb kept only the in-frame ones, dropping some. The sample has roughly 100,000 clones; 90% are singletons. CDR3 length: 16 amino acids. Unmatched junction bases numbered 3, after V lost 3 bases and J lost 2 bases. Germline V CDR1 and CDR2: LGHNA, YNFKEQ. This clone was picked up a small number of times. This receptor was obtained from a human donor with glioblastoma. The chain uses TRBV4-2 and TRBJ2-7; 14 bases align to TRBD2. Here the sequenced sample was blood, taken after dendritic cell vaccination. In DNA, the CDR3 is TGTGCCAGCAGCCAGGAGACTAGCGGGGGGGCCTACGAGCAGTACTTC. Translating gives CASSQETSGGAYEQYF.